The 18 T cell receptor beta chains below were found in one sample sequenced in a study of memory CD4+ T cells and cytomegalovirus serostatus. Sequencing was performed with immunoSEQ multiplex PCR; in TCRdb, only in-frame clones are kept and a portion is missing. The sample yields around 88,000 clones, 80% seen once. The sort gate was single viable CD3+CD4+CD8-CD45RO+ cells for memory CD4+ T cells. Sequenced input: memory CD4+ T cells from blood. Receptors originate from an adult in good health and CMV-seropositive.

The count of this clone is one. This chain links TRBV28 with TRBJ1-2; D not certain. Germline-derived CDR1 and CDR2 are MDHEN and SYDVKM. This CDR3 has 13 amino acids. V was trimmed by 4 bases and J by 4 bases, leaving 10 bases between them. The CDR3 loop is CASSSKPFYGYTF. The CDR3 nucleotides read TGTGCCAGCAGTTCCAAACCATTCTATGGCTACACCTTC.

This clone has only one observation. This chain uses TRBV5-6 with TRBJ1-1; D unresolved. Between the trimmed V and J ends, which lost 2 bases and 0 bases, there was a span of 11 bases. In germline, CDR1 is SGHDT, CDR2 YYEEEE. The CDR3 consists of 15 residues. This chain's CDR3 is CASSFIDFMNTEAFF. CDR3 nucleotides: TGTGCCAGCAGCTTCATAGATTTCATGAACACTGAAGCTTTCTTT.

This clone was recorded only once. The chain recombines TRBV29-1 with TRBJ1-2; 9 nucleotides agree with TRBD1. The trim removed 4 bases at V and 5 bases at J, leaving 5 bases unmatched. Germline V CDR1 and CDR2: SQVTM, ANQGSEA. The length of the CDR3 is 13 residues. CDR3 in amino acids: CSVGFGQGYGYTF. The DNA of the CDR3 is TGCAGCGTTGGTTTCGGACAGGGGTATGGCTACACCTTC.

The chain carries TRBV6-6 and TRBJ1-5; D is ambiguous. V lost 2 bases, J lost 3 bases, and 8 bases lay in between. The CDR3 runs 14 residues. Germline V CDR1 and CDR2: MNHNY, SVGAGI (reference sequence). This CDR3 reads CASSYGVDNQPQHF. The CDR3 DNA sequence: TGTGCCAGCAGTTACGGTGTGGACAATCAGCCCCAGCATTTT.

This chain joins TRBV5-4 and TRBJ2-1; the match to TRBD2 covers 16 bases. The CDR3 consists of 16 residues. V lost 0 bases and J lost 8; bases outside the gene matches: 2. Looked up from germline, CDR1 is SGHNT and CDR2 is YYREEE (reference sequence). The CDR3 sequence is CASSLGGLAGGDEQFF. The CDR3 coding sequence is TGTGCCAGCAGCTTGGGGGGACTAGCGGGAGGGGATGAGCAGTTCTTC.

The CDR3 region has the DNA TGTGCCAGCAGCCAAGGACTAGCGGGGCTCACAGATACGCAGTATTTT. Its translation is CASSQGLAGLTDTQYF. This chain links TRBV11-2 with TRBJ2-3; 12 bases fit TRBD2. CDR3 length equals 16 residues. CDR1 is SGHAT and CDR2 is FQNNGV in the germline V gene. Trimming at V came to 5 bases and at J to 2 bases, leaving 5 bases not matched to a gene.

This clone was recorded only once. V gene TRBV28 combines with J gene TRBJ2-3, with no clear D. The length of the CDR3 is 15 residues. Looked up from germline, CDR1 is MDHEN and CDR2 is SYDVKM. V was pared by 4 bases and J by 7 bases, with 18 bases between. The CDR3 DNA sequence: TGTGCCAGCAGTTCCCCGGGCCCCCGCGCTAATACGCAGTATTTT. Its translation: CASSSPGPRANTQYF.

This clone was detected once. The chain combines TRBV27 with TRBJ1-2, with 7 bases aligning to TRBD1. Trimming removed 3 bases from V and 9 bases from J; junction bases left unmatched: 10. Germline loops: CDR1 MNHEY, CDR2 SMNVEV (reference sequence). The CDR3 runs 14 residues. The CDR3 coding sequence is TGTGCCAGCAGTTTGGACAGGAATGATGGTAGCTACACCTTC. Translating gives CASSLDRNDGSYTF.

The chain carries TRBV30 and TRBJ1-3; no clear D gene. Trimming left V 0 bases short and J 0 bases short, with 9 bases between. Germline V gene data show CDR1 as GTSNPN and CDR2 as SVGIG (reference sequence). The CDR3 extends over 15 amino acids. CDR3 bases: TGTGCCTGGAGTGTCGGCGGCGCCTCTGGAAACACCATATATTTT. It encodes CAWSVGGASGNTIYF.

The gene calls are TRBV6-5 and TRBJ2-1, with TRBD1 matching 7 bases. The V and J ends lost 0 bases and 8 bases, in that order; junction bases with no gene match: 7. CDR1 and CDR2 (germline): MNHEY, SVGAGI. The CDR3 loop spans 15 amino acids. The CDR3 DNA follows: TGTGCCAGCAGTTACTCCCGGGACAGCAAAGATGAGCAGTTCTTC. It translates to CASSYSRDSKDEQFF.

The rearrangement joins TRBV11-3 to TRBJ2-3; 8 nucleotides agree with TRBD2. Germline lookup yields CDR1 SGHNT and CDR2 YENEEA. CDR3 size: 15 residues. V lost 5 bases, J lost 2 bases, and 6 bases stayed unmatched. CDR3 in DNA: TGTGCCAGCAGCAAACGCGGGGGGTACACAGATACGCAGTATTTT. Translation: CASSKRGGYTDTQYF. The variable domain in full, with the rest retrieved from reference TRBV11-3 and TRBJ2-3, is EAGVVQSPRYKIIEKKQPVAFWCNPISGHNTLYWYLQNLGQGPELLIRYENEEAVDDSQLPKDRFSAERLKGVDSTLKIQPAELGDSAVYLCASSKRGGYTDTQYFGPGTRLTVL.

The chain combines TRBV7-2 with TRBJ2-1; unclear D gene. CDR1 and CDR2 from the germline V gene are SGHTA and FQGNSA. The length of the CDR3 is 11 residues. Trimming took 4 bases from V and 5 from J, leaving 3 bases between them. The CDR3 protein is CASSYHNEQFF. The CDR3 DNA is TGTGCCAGCAGCTACCACAATGAGCAGTTCTTC.

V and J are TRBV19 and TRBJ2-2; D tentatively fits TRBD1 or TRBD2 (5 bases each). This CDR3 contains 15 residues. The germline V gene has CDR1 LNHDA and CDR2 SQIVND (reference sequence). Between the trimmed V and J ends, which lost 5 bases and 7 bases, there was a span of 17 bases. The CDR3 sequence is CASSLRGARVGELFF. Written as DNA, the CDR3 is TGTGCCAGTAGTTTGAGGGGCGCGAGGGTCGGGGAGCTGTTTTTT. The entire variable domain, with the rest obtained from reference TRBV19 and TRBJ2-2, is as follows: DGGITQSPKYLFRKEGQNVTLSCEQNLNHDAMYWYRQDPGQGLRLIYYSQIVNDFQKGDIAEGYSVSREKKESFPLTVTSAQKNPTAFYLCASSLRGARVGELFFGEGSRLTVL.

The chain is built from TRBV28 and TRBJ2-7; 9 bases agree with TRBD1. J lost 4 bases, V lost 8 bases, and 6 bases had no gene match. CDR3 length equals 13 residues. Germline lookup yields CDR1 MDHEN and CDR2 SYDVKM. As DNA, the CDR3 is TGTGCCAGCTCCGGGACAGGGAAATACGAGCAGTACTTC. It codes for CASSGTGKYEQYF.

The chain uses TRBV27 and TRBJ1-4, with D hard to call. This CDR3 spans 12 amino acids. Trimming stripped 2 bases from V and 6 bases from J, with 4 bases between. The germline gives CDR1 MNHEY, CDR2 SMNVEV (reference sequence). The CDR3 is CASSLGDEKLFF. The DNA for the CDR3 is TGTGCCAGCAGTTTAGGGGATGAAAAACTGTTTTTT.

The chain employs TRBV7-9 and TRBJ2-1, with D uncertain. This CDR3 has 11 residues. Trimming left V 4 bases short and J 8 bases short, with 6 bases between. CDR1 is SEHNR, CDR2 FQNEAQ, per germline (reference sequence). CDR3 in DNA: TGTGCCAGCAGCTCCAATTATGAGCAGTTCTTC. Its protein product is CASSSNYEQFF.

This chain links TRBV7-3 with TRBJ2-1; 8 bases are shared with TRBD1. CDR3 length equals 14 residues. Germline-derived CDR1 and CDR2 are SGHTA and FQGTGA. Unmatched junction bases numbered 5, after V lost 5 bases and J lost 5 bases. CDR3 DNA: TGTGCCAGCAGCACAGGGGGTCCCAACAATGAGCAGTTCTTC. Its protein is CASSTGGPNNEQFF.

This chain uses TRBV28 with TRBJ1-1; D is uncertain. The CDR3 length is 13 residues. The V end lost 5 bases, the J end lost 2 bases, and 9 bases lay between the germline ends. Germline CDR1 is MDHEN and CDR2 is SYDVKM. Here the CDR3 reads CASSLPQNTEAFF. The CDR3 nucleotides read TGTGCCAGCAGTCTGCCCCAAAACACTGAAGCTTTCTTT.